Listed below are T cell receptor beta chains from one sample, sequenced in a study of shared clonotypes between healthy human individuals. Clones were read by immunoSEQ multiplex PCR, and TCRdb kept only the in-frame ones, dropping some. The data contain 600,000 or so clones, roughly 95% of them seen just once; the ten biggest clones take up approximately 0.11%. Input material: naive CD8+ T cells sorted from blood. The receptors were sampled from a woman in her twenties or thirties in good health. Both conserved end residues are part of each CDR3. D genes are given only for firm matches. Expanded clones get a size class; other rows say once, few or many, or leave the size out.

clone_size: once
v_call: TRBV29-1
j_call: TRBJ2-7
d_call: NA
cdr3_aa: CSVEEGTYEQYF
cdr3_nt: TGCAGCGTTGAAGAGGGGACCTACGAGCAGTACTTC

clone_size: NA
v_call: TRBV2
j_call: TRBJ2-2
d_call: NA
cdr3_aa: CAKKGRKRELFF
cdr3_nt: TGTGCCAAGAAAGGACGGAAAAGGGAGCTGTTTTTT

clone_size: NA
v_call: TRBV11-2
j_call: TRBJ2-7
d_call: NA
cdr3_aa: CASSPGSSYEQYF
cdr3_nt: TGTGCCAGCAGCCCGGGATCGAGCTACGAGCAGTACTTC

clone_size: NA
v_call: TRBV9
j_call: TRBJ1-2
d_call: TRBD1
cdr3_aa: CASSGLTGSNYGYTF
cdr3_nt: TGTGCCAGCAGCGGATTGACAGGGTCAAACTATGGCTACACCTTC

clone_size: NA
v_call: TRBV5-1
j_call: TRBJ2-7
d_call: NA
cdr3_aa: CASRMGPDYEQYF
cdr3_nt: TGCGCCAGCAGAATGGGACCAGACTACGAGCAGTACTTC

clone_size: NA
v_call: TRBV19
j_call: TRBJ1-4
d_call: NA
cdr3_aa: CASSIGWEGATNEKLFF
cdr3_nt: TGTGCCAGTAGTATTGGATGGGAGGGAGCAACTAATGAAAAACTGTTTTTT

clone_size: NA
v_call: TRBV25-1
j_call: TRBJ2-7
d_call: NA
cdr3_aa: CASKPGRSTYEQYF
cdr3_nt: TGTGCCAGCAAACCAGGGAGGTCTACCTACGAGCAGTACTTC

clone_size: few
v_call: TRBV5-5
j_call: TRBJ2-7
d_call: TRBD2
cdr3_aa: CASIGTSAIVGYEQYF
cdr3_nt: TGTGCCAGCATAGGGACTAGCGCCATAGTCGGCTACGAGCAGTACTTC

clone_size: NA
v_call: TRBV6-5
j_call: TRBJ1-2
d_call: NA
cdr3_aa: CASSYRFNYGYTF
cdr3_nt: TGTGCCAGCAGTTACAGATTTAACTATGGCTACACCTTC

clone_size: NA
v_call: TRBV28
j_call: TRBJ1-1
d_call: NA
cdr3_aa: CASSAPEAFF
cdr3_nt: TGTGCCAGCAGTGCCCCCGAAGCTTTCTTT

clone_size: NA
v_call: TRBV9
j_call: TRBJ2-1
d_call: NA
cdr3_aa: CASSNPIGWDEQFF
cdr3_nt: TGTGCCAGCAGCAATCCCATCGGATGGGATGAGCAGTTCTTC

clone_size: NA
v_call: TRBV14
j_call: TRBJ1-1
d_call: NA
cdr3_aa: CASSQLSTEAFF
cdr3_nt: TGTGCCAGCAGCCAATTAAGTACTGAAGCTTTCTTT

clone_size: once
v_call: TRBV5-8
j_call: TRBJ1-1
d_call: NA
cdr3_aa: CASSGGTESNTEAFF
cdr3_nt: TGTGCCAGCAGCGGCGGGACGGAATCGAACACTGAAGCTTTCTTT

clone_size: NA
v_call: TRBV2
j_call: TRBJ1-5
d_call: NA
cdr3_aa: CASRLFANQPQHF
cdr3_nt: TGTGCCAGCAGGCTTTTTGCTAATCAGCCCCAGCATTTT

clone_size: once
v_call: TRBV10-1
j_call: TRBJ2-7
d_call: TRBD1
cdr3_aa: CASTPGQGYEQYF
cdr3_nt: TGCGCCAGCACCCCGGGACAGGGATACGAGCAGTACTTC

clone_size: NA
v_call: TRBV27
j_call: TRBJ1-1
d_call: NA
cdr3_aa: CASSLGLGNTEAFF
cdr3_nt: TGTGCCAGCAGTTTGGGGTTAGGCAACACTGAAGCTTTCTTT

clone_size: NA
v_call: TRBV13
j_call: TRBJ2-5
d_call: NA
cdr3_aa: CASSLIPDQETQYF
cdr3_nt: TGTGCCAGCAGCTTAATCCCGGATCAAGAGACCCAGTACTTC

clone_size: NA
v_call: TRBV25-1
j_call: TRBJ2-7
d_call: TRBD1
cdr3_aa: CASSPGQMYEQYF
cdr3_nt: TGTGCCAGCAGTCCGGGACAGATGTACGAGCAGTACTTC

clone_size: NA
v_call: TRBV27
j_call: TRBJ2-7
d_call: NA
cdr3_aa: CASTRVRGRGAYEQYF
cdr3_nt: TGTGCCAGCACCCGCGTAAGAGGGAGGGGGGCCTACGAGCAGTACTTC

clone_size: NA
v_call: TRBV13
j_call: TRBJ2-5
d_call: NA
cdr3_aa: CASSGRDPHSGTQYF
cdr3_nt: TGTGCCAGCAGCGGCCGGGACCCTCATTCAGGGACCCAGTACTTC

clone_size: NA
v_call: TRBV5-1
j_call: TRBJ2-2
d_call: TRBD2
cdr3_aa: CASSLSGRLTGELFF
cdr3_nt: TGCGCCAGCAGCTTGAGCGGGAGGTTGACCGGGGAGCTGTTTTTT

clone_size: NA
v_call: TRBV5-4
j_call: TRBJ2-1
d_call: NA
cdr3_aa: CASSPRTPGDEQFF
cdr3_nt: TGTGCCAGCAGCCCAAGGACCCCCGGGGATGAGCAGTTCTTC

clone_size: NA
v_call: TRBV5-4
j_call: TRBJ2-3
d_call: TRBD2
cdr3_aa: CASSTLAGGPTDTQYF
cdr3_nt: TGTGCCAGCAGCACCCTAGCGGGAGGGCCGACAGATACGCAGTATTTT

clone_size: NA
v_call: TRBV29-1
j_call: TRBJ2-4
d_call: NA
cdr3_aa: CSVEGKALSSKAKNIQYF
cdr3_nt: TGCAGCGTTGAAGGTAAAGCTTTGTCATCGAAAGCCAAAAACATTCAGTACTTC

clone_size: once
v_call: TRBV6-5
j_call: TRBJ2-1
d_call: TRBD2
cdr3_aa: CASTFGGSTYNEQFF
cdr3_nt: TGTGCCAGCACCTTTGGCGGGAGCACCTACAATGAGCAGTTCTTC

clone_size: NA
v_call: TRBV5-6
j_call: TRBJ2-7
d_call: NA
cdr3_aa: CASSFMDRAQYF
cdr3_nt: TGTGCCAGCAGCTTCATGGATCGGGCGCAGTACTTC

clone_size: NA
v_call: TRBV6-5
j_call: TRBJ1-4
d_call: NA
cdr3_aa: CASSYSKRRGVKLFF
cdr3_nt: TGTGCCAGCAGTTACTCGAAGAGAAGGGGGGTAAAACTGTTTTTT

clone_size: NA
v_call: TRBV6-1
j_call: TRBJ2-7
d_call: NA
cdr3_aa: CASREGKAYEQYF
cdr3_nt: TGTGCCAGCAGGGAAGGGAAGGCATACGAGCAGTACTTC

clone_size: NA
v_call: TRBV19
j_call: TRBJ2-2
d_call: NA
cdr3_aa: CASWTGHTGELFF
cdr3_nt: TGTGCCAGCTGGACGGGACACACCGGGGAGCTGTTTTTT

clone_size: NA
v_call: TRBV28
j_call: TRBJ2-1
d_call: NA
cdr3_aa: CASSLSSYNEQFF
cdr3_nt: TGTGCCAGCAGTTTAAGTTCCTACAATGAGCAGTTCTTC

clone_size: NA
v_call: TRBV27
j_call: TRBJ2-7
d_call: TRBD2
cdr3_aa: CASSPFSGSLSYEQYF
cdr3_nt: TGTGCCAGCAGTCCATTTAGCGGGAGTCTCTCCTACGAGCAGTACTTC

clone_size: NA
v_call: TRBV5-5
j_call: TRBJ2-1
d_call: NA
cdr3_aa: CASSLSSTSSYNEQFF
cdr3_nt: TGTGCCAGCAGCTTGAGTAGCACAAGCTCCTACAATGAGCAGTTCTTC

clone_size: NA
v_call: TRBV10-3
j_call: TRBJ2-7
d_call: TRBD1
cdr3_aa: CAITGTGVTEQYF
cdr3_nt: TGTGCCATTACCGGGACAGGGGTAACCGAGCAGTACTTC

clone_size: NA
v_call: TRBV27
j_call: TRBJ1-2
d_call: TRBD1
cdr3_aa: CASSPLPTGRGYGYTF
cdr3_nt: TGTGCCAGCAGTCCACTCCCGACAGGGCGGGGCTATGGCTACACCTTC

clone_size: NA
v_call: TRBV27
j_call: TRBJ2-1
d_call: NA
cdr3_aa: CASSLSVDPYNEQFF
cdr3_nt: TGTGCCAGCAGCCTCTCGGTGGACCCTTACAATGAGCAGTTCTTC

clone_size: few
v_call: TRBV6-5
j_call: TRBJ2-7
d_call: TRBD1
cdr3_aa: CASSWTGGYEQYF
cdr3_nt: TGTGCCAGCAGTTGGACAGGGGGCTACGAGCAGTACTTC

clone_size: NA
v_call: TRBV4-1
j_call: TRBJ2-7
d_call: NA
cdr3_aa: CASSYNGEAYEQYF
cdr3_nt: TGCGCCAGCAGCTACAACGGGGAAGCCTACGAGCAGTACTTC

clone_size: NA
v_call: TRBV14
j_call: TRBJ2-5
d_call: NA
cdr3_aa: CASSQDGAVETQYF
cdr3_nt: TGTGCCAGCAGCCAAGATGGGGCAGTGGAGACCCAGTACTTC

clone_size: once
v_call: TRBV7-9
j_call: TRBJ2-7
d_call: TRBD2
cdr3_aa: CASSPTSGSPYEQYF
cdr3_nt: TGTGCCAGCAGCCCGACTAGCGGGAGCCCCTACGAGCAGTACTTC

clone_size: NA
v_call: TRBV13
j_call: TRBJ2-2
d_call: TRBD2
cdr3_aa: CASSPIQREHPGELFF
cdr3_nt: TGTGCCAGCAGCCCGATACAGCGGGAGCATCCCGGGGAGCTGTTTTTT

clone_size: NA
v_call: TRBV13
j_call: TRBJ2-5
d_call: TRBD2
cdr3_aa: CASSPKRGGIETQYF
cdr3_nt: TGTGCCAGCAGCCCAAAACGGGGAGGGATAGAGACCCAGTACTTC

clone_size: NA
v_call: TRBV29-1
j_call: TRBJ2-1
d_call: NA
cdr3_aa: CSVEDLIALPQEQFF
cdr3_nt: TGCAGCGTTGAAGATTTAATAGCCCTCCCTCAGGAGCAGTTCTTC

clone_size: NA
v_call: TRBV28
j_call: TRBJ1-1
d_call: NA
cdr3_aa: CASSLDLRALDTEAFF
cdr3_nt: TGTGCCAGCAGTTTGGACCTTAGAGCTTTGGACACTGAAGCTTTCTTT

clone_size: NA
v_call: TRBV29-1
j_call: TRBJ2-3
d_call: TRBD2
cdr3_aa: CSVEGLLAGVVSTDTQYF
cdr3_nt: TGCAGCGTTGAAGGTCTGCTAGCGGGAGTCGTTAGCACAGATACGCAGTATTTT

clone_size: NA
v_call: TRBV11-3
j_call: TRBJ2-7
d_call: TRBD1
cdr3_aa: CASSPGQGVSGEQYF
cdr3_nt: TGTGCCAGCAGCCCCGGACAGGGGGTGAGTGGCGAGCAGTACTTC